A selection of T cell receptor beta chains follows, all from one sample in a study of blood T cell repertoires in COVID-19. This table comes from immunoSEQ multiplex PCR, and its TCRdb copy is limited to in-frame clones, with some not included. The sample lists roughly 270,000 clones, 70% to 90% occurring once. Sequenced sample: peripheral blood. The receptors were gathered from a man aged 18-30 years with active or convalescent COVID-19. CDR3s include the opening cysteine and the closing phenylalanine or tryptophan. Fields, in order: D gene, V gene, CDR3 protein. D genes are given only for firm matches.

D: NA
V: TRBV5-4
CDR3: CASGGKGGGDYGYTF

D: TRBD1
V: TRBV6-5
CDR3: CASSLGQSSYEQYF

D: TRBD1
V: TRBV15
CDR3: CATSKEPGGGEKLFF

D: NA
V: TRBV7-8
CDR3: CASSWLMNTGELFF

D: TRBD1
V: TRBV5-1
CDR3: CASSLDRGNTEAFF

D: TRBD1
V: TRBV12-3/TRBV12-4
CDR3: CASRRQGAGELFF

D: TRBD1
V: TRBV7-8
CDR3: CASSPRQGNTEAFF

D: TRBD2
V: TRBV9
CDR3: CASSPYGTSGGAATDTQYF

D: NA
V: TRBV4-3
CDR3: CASSQATNYGYTF

D: TRBD2
V: TRBV6-2/TRBV6-3
CDR3: CASSYSGLAGQSSEQFF